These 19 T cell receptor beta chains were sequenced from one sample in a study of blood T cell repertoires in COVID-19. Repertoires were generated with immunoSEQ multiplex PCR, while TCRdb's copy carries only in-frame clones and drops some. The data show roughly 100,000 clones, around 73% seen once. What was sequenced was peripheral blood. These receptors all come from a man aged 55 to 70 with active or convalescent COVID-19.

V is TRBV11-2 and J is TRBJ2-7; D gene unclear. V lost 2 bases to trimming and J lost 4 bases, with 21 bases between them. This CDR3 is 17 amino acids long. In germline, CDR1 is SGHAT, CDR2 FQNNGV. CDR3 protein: CASSLRYSGSDPYEQYF. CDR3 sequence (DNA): TGTGCCAGCAGCTTAAGATATTCCGGGTCAGACCCTTACGAGCAGTACTTC.

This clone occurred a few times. This CDR3 reads CASNSGGSEKLFF. CDR3 nucleotide sequence: TGTGCCAGCAATTCAGGGGGCAGTGAAAAACTGTTTTTT. V is TRBV5-4 and J is TRBJ1-4; TRBD1 agrees at 8 bases. Germline CDR1 and CDR2: SGHNT and YYREEE (reference sequence). The CDR3 has 13 residues. The ends lost 6 bases at V and 7 bases at J; junction bases unmatched: 5.

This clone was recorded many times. CDR3 in amino acids: CASSYSGSSYEQYF. CDR3 sequence (DNA): TGTGCCAGCAGTTATAGCGGGAGCTCCTACGAGCAGTACTTC. This sequence joins TRBV2 and TRBJ2-7; TRBD2 matches at 9 bases. Looked up from germline, CDR1 is SNHLY and CDR2 is FYNNEI. CDR3 length equals 14 residues. Losses at the gene ends were 5 bases for V and 0 bases for J; bases not matched to a gene: 2. The full variable domain, rest sourced from reference TRBV2 and TRBJ2-7, is EPEVTQTPSHQVTQMGQEVILRCVPISNHLYFYWYRQILGQKVEFLVSFYNNEISEKSEIFDDQFSVERPDGSNFTLKIRSTKLEDSAMYFCASSYSGSSYEQYFGPGTRLTVT.

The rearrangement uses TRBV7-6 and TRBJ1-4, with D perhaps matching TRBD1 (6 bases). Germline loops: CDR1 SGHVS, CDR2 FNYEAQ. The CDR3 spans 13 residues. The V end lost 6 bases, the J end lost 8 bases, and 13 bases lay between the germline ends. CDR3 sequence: CASRRGRGEKLFF. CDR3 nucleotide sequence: TGTGCCAGCAGACGTGGCAGGGGAGAAAAACTGTTTTTT.

The CDR3 loop reads CAASGTVNTGELFF. In DNA, the CDR3 is TGTGCCGCTTCCGGGACAGTTAACACCGGGGAGCTGTTTTTT. The chain employs TRBV24-1 and TRBJ2-2, with 7 bases fitting TRBD1. V lost 12 bases, J lost 2 bases, and 8 bases stayed unmatched. There are 14 residues in the CDR3. In germline, CDR1 is KGHDR, CDR2 SFDVKD.

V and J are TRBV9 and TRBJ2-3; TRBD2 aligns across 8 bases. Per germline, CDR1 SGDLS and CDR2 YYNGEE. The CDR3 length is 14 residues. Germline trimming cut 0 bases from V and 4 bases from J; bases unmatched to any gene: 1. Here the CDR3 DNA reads TGTGCCAGCAGCGTAGCTAGCGGGCCAGATACGCAGTATTTT. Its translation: CASSVASGPDTQYF.

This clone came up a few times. This chain's CDR3 is CASSWTGSSYTF. The DNA of the CDR3 is TGTGCCAGCAGCTGGACAGGGAGTAGCTACACCTTC. The V gene is TRBV6-5, the J gene TRBJ1-2, with TRBD1 matching 8 bases. Per the germline V gene, CDR1 is MNHEY and CDR2 is SVGAGI. J was trimmed by 9 bases and V by 6 bases; bases with no gene match: 6. The length of the CDR3 is 12 residues.

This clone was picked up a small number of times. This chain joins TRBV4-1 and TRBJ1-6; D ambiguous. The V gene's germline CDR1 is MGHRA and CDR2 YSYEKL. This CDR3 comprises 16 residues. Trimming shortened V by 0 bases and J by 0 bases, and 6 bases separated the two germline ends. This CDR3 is CASSQEVSSYNSPLHF. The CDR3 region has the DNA TGCGCCAGCAGCCAAGAAGTGAGCTCCTATAATTCACCCCTCCACTTT.

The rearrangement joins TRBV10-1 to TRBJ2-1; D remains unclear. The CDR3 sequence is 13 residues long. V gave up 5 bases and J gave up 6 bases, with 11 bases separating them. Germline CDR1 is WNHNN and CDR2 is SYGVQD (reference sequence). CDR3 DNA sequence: TGCGCCAGCAGTCCACTGATGAGCAATGAGCAGTTCTTC. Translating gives CASSPLMSNEQFF.

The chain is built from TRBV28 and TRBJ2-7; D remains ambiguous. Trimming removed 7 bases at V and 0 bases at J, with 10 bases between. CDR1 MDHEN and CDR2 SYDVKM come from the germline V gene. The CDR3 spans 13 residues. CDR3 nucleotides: TGTGCCAGCACCTCGGTAGACTCCTACGAGCAGTACTTC. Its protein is CASTSVDSYEQYF. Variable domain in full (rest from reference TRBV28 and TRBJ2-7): DVKVTQSSRYLVKRTGEKVFLECVQDMDHENMFWYRQDPGLGLRLIYFSYDVKMKEKGDIPEGYSVSREKKERFSLILESASTNQTSMYLCASTSVDSYEQYFGPGTRLTVT.

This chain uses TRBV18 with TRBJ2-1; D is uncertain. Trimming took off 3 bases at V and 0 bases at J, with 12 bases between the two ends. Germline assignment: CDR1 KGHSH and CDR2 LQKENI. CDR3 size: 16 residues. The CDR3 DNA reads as TGTGCCAGCTCACCCGCGGCCTCAAGCTCCTACAATGAGCAGTTCTTC. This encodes CASSPAASSSYNEQFF.

As DNA, the CDR3 is TGTGCCAGCAGCCCCTTTGGGACAGGGGTTGGGGCCAACGTCCTGACTTTC. Protein sequence: CASSPFGTGVGANVLTF. J is TRBJ2-6 and V is TRBV3-1 (or the pseudogene TRBV3-2), with TRBD1 identical over 10 bases. Germline CDR1 reads LGHDT; CDR2 reads YNNKEL (reference sequence). The CDR3 is 17 amino acids. V lost 4 bases and J lost 3; bases outside the gene matches: 6.

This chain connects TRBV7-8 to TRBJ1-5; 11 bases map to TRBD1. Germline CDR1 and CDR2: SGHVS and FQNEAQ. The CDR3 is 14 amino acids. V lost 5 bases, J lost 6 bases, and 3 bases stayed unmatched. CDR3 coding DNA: TGTGCCAGCAGCGGGACAGGGGGGTCTCAGCCCCAGCATTTT. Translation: CASSGTGGSQPQHF.

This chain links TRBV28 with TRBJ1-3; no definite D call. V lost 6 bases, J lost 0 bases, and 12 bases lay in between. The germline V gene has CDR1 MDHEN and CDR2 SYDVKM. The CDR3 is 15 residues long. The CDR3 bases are TGTGCCAGCAGCACAACCCGAATCTCTGGAAACACCATATATTTT. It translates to CASSTTRISGNTIYF.

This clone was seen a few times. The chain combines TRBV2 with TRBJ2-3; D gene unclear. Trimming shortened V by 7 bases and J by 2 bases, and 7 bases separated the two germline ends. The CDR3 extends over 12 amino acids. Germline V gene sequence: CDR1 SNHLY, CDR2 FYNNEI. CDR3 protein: CASTFFTDTQYF. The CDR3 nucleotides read TGTGCCAGCACTTTTTTCACAGATACGCAGTATTTT. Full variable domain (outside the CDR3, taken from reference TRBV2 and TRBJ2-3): EPEVTQTPSHQVTQMGQEVILRCVPISNHLYFYWYRQILGQKVEFLVSFYNNEISEKSEIFDDQFSVERPDGSNFTLKIRSTKLEDSAMYFCASTFFTDTQYFGPGTRLTVL.

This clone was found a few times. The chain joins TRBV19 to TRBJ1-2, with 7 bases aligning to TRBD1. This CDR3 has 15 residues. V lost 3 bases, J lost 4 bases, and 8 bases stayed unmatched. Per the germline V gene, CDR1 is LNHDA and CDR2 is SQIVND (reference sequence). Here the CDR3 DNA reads TGTGCCAGTAGTATTTTGACAGGGAGAGGCTATGGCTACACCTTC. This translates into CASSILTGRGYGYTF.

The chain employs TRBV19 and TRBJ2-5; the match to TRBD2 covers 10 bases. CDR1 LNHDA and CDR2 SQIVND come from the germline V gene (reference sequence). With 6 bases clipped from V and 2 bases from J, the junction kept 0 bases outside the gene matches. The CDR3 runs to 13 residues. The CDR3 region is CASRTSGQETQYF. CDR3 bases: TGTGCCAGTAGGACTAGCGGGCAAGAGACCCAGTACTTC.

The CDR3 sequence: CATRSTGPGHGYTF. CDR3 bases: TGTGCCACCAGATCTACAGGTCCTGGTCATGGCTACACCTTC. The chain joins TRBV24-1 to TRBJ1-2; D possibly corresponds to TRBD1 (5 bases). The CDR3 has 14 residues. Trimming left V 7 bases short and J 6 bases short, with 17 bases between. Germline loops: CDR1 KGHDR, CDR2 SFDVKD.

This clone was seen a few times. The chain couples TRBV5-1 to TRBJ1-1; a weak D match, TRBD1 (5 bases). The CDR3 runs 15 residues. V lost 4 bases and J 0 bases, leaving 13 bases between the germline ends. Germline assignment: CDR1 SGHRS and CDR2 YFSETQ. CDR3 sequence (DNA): TGCGCCAGCAGCCTGCAGGGTACCTTGAACACTGAAGCTTTCTTT. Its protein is CASSLQGTLNTEAFF.